A single TCR beta chain is shown here with its context. The record originates from a study of blood T cells in healthy people across ages. The ends were cut back, 0 bases at V and 3 bases at J, with 12 bases in the middle. This CDR3 spans 16 amino acids. Per germline, CDR1 SGDLS and CDR2 YYNGEE. Combining a sample-barcoded 5' primer with a J-beta primer mix, a second PCR ran for about 6 to 12 cycles. TCRdb reprocessed the 5' RACE reads with MiXCR, giving one entry per CDR3 protein. The table records 700,000 to 800,000 distinct CDR3 sequences, around 46% of them present only once. This TCR was sampled from an older woman in good health. The gene calls are TRBV9 and TRBJ2-2; tentatively, D is TRBD2 (6 bases). Sequenced input: blood. The CDR3 coding sequence is TGTGCCAGCAGCGTAGTCGGGGGTCTTTACACCGGGGAGCTGTTTTTT. Protein product: CASSVVGGLYTGELFF.